The rows below give T cell receptor beta chains drawn from one sample of a study of cytomegalovirus exposure and HLA in healthy donors. Clones were sequenced by immunoSEQ multiplex PCR, and TCRdb holds only the in-frame ones, with some missing. In the table there are 110,000 or so clones, roughly four fifths of which are singletons. Sequencing input: PBMCs. The receptors were sampled from a woman aged 18-30 years in good health and CMV-seronegative. Each CDR3 is given with its conserved first and last residue. D genes are given only for firm matches. A row's size may be missing; if present it is once, few, many or a size class.

d_call | clone_size | j_call | v_call | cdr3_nt | cdr3_aa
TRBD1 | - | TRBJ2-4 | TRBV19 | TGTGCCAGTAATCCCAGGGGGCAGGGGGAAAACATTCAGTACTTC | CASNPRGQGENIQYF
TRBD2 | - | TRBJ2-7 | TRBV6-5 | TGTGCCAGCAGAAAACTAGCGGGAGTGGGATACGAGCAGTACTTC | CASRKLAGVGYEQYF
- | - | TRBJ2-5 | TRBV5-4 | TGTGTCAGCAGCTTCCAGGGATCCCAAGAGACCCAGTACTTC | CVSSFQGSQETQYF
TRBD1 | - | TRBJ1-2 | TRBV5-1 | TGCGCCAGCAGCTTCGGACAGGGGGATGGCTACACCTTC | CASSFGQGDGYTF
TRBD2 | - | TRBJ2-1 | TRBV10-1 | TGCGCCAGCAGTTTAGCGGGGGGGCGTTGGAATGAGCAGTTCTTC | CASSLAGGRWNEQFF
- | - | TRBJ1-1 | TRBV6-1 | TGTGCCAGCACTACCGGGAGGGCAGGTGAAGCTTTCTTT | CASTTGRAGEAFF
- | - | TRBJ2-7 | TRBV5-1 | TGCGCCAGCAGCTTACATAAAATAGACTACGAGCAGTACTTC | CASSLHKIDYEQYF
TRBD2 | once | TRBJ2-7 | TRBV28 | TGTGCCAGCAGTTTCGTAGGGGCTAGCGGGAGATCCGGGTACGAGCAGTACTTC | CASSFVGASGRSGYEQYF
- | - | TRBJ1-2 | TRBV13 | TGTGCCAGCAGCTTAGCTCTAGCGGGCTACACCTTC | CASSLALAGYTF
- | - | TRBJ2-1 | TRBV7-6 | TGTGCCAGCTCCCACGCCGGGGACTCCCACAATGAGCAGTTCTTC | CASSHAGDSHNEQFF
- | - | TRBJ2-5 | TRBV9 | TGTGCCAGCAGCGTAGAGTGGCGGCAAGAGACCCAGTACTTC | CASSVEWRQETQYF
TRBD1 | - | TRBJ2-7 | TRBV7-9 | TGTGCCAGCAGCCGGTTACAGGGGGCTAAAGTCTACGAGCAGTACTTC | CASSRLQGAKVYEQYF
- | - | TRBJ2-6 | TRBV15 | TGTGCCACCAGCGTTCAGGAGGAGCAAAGCTCTGGGGCCAACGTCCTGACTTTC | CATSVQEEQSSGANVLTF
- | - | TRBJ1-1 | TRBV7-2 | TGTGCCAGCAGCATGACGGCGGGCACTGAAGCTTTCTTT | CASSMTAGTEAFF
- | - | TRBJ1-2 | TRBV29-1 | TGCAGCGTTGATAGGCAGGGTAACTATGGCTACACCTTC | CSVDRQGNYGYTF
- | - | TRBJ2-5 | TRBV5-6 | TGTGCCAGCAGCTTGAGAGCAGGGGTAGAGACCCAGTACTTC | CASSLRAGVETQYF
TRBD1 | once | TRBJ1-4 | TRBV28 | TGTGCCAGCCGAGGACAGGCCCAAGAAAAACTGTTTTTT | CASRGQAQEKLFF
TRBD2 | - | TRBJ2-3 | TRBV10-3 | TGTGCCATCGGGACACTAGCGGGAAAAAGCACAGATACGCAGTATTTT | CAIGTLAGKSTDTQYF
- | - | TRBJ2-1 | TRBV5-4 | TGTGCCAGCAGCTTTATACAGGGAGATGAGCAGTTCTTC | CASSFIQGDEQFF
TRBD1 | - | TRBJ2-1 | TRBV2 | TGTGCCAGCAGTGAAGTAACCGACCGGACAGGGGGCGAAGATGAGCAGTTCTTC | CASSEVTDRTGGEDEQFF
- | - | TRBJ2-3 | TRBV5-1 | TGCGCCAGCAGCTTGTATCCCACAGATACGCAGTATTTT | CASSLYPTDTQYF
- | - | TRBJ1-6 | TRBV30 | TGTGCCTGGAGTGCCGTTGCGGGGCCCTATAATTCCCCCCTCCACTTT | CAWSAVAGPYNSPLHF
TRBD2 | - | TRBJ2-3 | TRBV11-3 | TGTGCCAGCAGCCCAAGACTAGCCACAGATACGCAGTATTTT | CASSPRLATDTQYF
- | - | TRBJ2-2 | TRBV18 | TGTGCCAGCTCACCACCGGGTAGGCACACAGGGTCGGACAACACCGGGGAGCTGTTTTTT | CASSPPGRHTGSDNTGELFF
TRBD2 | - | TRBJ2-7 | TRBV5-4 | TGTGCCAGCAGCTTGGGCGTGGGACTAGCTTTCTACGAGCAGTACTTC | CASSLGVGLAFYEQYF
- | - | TRBJ1-5 | TRBV5-5 | TGTGCCAGCAGCTGGGAGGGTCGAAATCAGCCCCAGCATTTT | CASSWEGRNQPQHF
TRBD1 | - | TRBJ1-5 | TRBV2 | TGTGCCAGCAGTCTCCCTGACAGGGCGGGTCAGCCCCAGCATTTT | CASSLPDRAGQPQHF
TRBD2 | - | TRBJ2-1 | TRBV7-6 | TGTGCCAGCTCCACCCAACCGGGGACTAGCGGGGGGCGGCAGTTCTTC | CASSTQPGTSGGRQFF
- | - | TRBJ1-3 | TRBV7-2 | TGTGCCAGCAGCCTAGTAGCGGAAAACACCATATATTTT | CASSLVAENTIYF
- | few | TRBJ1-1 | TRBV6-5 | TGTGCCAGCTTCCGGGGGAGGGAAGCTTTCTTT | CASFRGREAFF
TRBD2 | - | TRBJ2-5 | TRBV4-3 | TGCGCCAGCAGCCTAGTTAGCGGGGGACGGGAGACCCAGTACTTC | CASSLVSGGRETQYF
TRBD1 | - | TRBJ2-3 | TRBV9 | TGTGCCAGCAGCGTGAAGGGGGCCCCAGATACGCAGTATTTT | CASSVKGAPDTQYF